This record looks at one T cell receptor (beta chain) sequence and its context. Its antigen is currently unknown. This sample was included in a study of cytomegalovirus exposure and HLA in healthy donors. About the study: Early released data comprised approximately 85 million unique TCRs from HLA-typed donors.

PCR amplification relied on 60 Vbeta primers (plus 13 Jbeta primers). Data came from immunoSEQ multiplex PCR; TCRdb stores just in-frame clones and leaves some out. The listing records more than 95,000 clones. The CDR3 length is 14 residues. CDR1 SGHRS and CDR2 YFSETQ come from the germline V gene. Trimming removed 2 bases from V and 2 bases from J, with 7 bases in between. Study-wide results and limits: Several of the most significant clusters appeared linked to common viral pathogens, based on a later analysis.

The chain combines TRBV5-1 with TRBJ2-2, with D unresolved. The specimen was PBMCs. This TCR was sampled from a man aged 35 to 55 in good health and CMV-seronegative. CDR3 nucleotide sequence: TGCGCCAGCAGCTTAATCCTTAACACCGGGGAGCTGTTTTTT. This sequence encodes CASSLILNTGELFF.